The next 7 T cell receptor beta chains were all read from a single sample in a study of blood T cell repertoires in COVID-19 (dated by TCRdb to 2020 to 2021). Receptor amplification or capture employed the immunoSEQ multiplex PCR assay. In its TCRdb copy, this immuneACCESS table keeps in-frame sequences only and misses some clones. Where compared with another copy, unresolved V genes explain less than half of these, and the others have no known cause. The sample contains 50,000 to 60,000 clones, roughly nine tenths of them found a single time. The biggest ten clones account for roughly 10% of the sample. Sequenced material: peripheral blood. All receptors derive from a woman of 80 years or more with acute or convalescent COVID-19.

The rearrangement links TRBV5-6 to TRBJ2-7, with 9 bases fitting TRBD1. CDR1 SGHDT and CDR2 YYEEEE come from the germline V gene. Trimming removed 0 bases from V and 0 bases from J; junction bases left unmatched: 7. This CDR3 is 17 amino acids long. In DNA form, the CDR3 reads TGTGCCAGCAGCTTGGGGCCAGGGGACAGGGCCTCCTACGAGCAGTACTTC. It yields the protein CASSLGPGDRASYEQYF.

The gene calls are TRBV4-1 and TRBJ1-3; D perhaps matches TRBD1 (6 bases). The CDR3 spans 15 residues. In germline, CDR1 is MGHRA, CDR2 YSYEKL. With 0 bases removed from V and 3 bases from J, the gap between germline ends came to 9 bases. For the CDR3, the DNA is TGCGCCAGCAGCCAAGATGAGACAGGTGGAAACACCATATATTTT. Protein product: CASSQDETGGNTIYF.

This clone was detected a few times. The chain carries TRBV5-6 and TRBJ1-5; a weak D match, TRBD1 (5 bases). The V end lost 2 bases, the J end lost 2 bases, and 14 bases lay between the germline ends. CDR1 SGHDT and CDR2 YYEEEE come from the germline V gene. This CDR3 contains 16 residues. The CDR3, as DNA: TGTGCCAGCAGCTTCTTCGGCGGGGCCGGCAATCAGCCCCAGCATTTT. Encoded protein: CASSFFGGAGNQPQHF.

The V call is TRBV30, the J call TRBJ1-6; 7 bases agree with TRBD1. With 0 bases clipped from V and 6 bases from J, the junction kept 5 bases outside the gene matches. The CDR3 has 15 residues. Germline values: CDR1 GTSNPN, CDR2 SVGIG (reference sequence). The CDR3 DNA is TGTGCCTGGAGTGTAGGGGGCATGGGTAATTCACCCCTCCACTTT. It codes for CAWSVGGMGNSPLHF. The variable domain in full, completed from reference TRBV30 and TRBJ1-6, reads SQTIHQWPATLVQPVGSPLSLECTVEGTSNPNLYWYRQAAGRGLQLLFYSVGIGQISSEVPQNLSASRPQDRQFILSSKKLLLSDSGFYLCAWSVGGMGNSPLHFGNGTRLTVT.

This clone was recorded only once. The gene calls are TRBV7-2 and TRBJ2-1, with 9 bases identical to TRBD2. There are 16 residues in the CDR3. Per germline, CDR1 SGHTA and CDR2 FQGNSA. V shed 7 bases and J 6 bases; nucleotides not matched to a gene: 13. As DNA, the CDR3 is TGTGCCAGCACCCCCATGGGGCGGGAGGGGGGCAATGAGCAGTTCTTC. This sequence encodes CASTPMGREGGNEQFF.

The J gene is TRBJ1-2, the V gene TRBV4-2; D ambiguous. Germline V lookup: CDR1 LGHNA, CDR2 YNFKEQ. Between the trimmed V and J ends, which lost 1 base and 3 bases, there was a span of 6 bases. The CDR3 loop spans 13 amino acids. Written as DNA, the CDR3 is TGTGCCAGCAGCCAAGCAGGATACTATGGCTACACCTTC. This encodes CASSQAGYYGYTF.

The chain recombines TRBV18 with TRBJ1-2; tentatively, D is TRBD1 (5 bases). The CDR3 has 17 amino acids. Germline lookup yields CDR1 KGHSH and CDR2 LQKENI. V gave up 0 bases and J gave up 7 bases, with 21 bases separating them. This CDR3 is CASSPPYSRVGIGGYTF. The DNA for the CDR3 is TGTGCCAGCTCACCACCCTACTCCAGGGTAGGGATTGGTGGCTACACCTTC.